This T cell receptor (beta chain) appears in the sequencing data of a study of shared clonotypes between healthy human individuals. Whole-study findings and limits: A few donors had roughly 5% of their naive CD4 clonotypes in common. Relative to memory subsets, naive subsets generally showed larger estimated richness.

Deep-level settings were used for running the assay. TCRdb keeps only in-frame clones here, not all; method: immunoSEQ multiplex PCR. The sample contains 2 million to 2.5 million clones, 95% of which appear only once. CDR3 length: 14 residues. In germline, CDR1 is MNHEY, CDR2 SMNVEV (reference sequence). V lost 6 bases to trimming and J lost 6 bases; unmatched junction nucleotides: 8. Donors had no recently reported acute infections or vaccinations and were HIV-negative. Concerning this clone: Its target is not known.

The specimen sequenced was naive CD4+ T cells sorted from blood. The sample's subset: CD45RA+ positively selected. The receptor comes from a young man in good health. This rearrangement joins TRBV27 to TRBJ1-2, with 9 bases matching TRBD1. CDR3 sequence (DNA): TGTGCCAGCAGCCAAACGGACAGGGGCGATGGCTACACCTTC. Its translation is CASSQTDRGDGYTF.